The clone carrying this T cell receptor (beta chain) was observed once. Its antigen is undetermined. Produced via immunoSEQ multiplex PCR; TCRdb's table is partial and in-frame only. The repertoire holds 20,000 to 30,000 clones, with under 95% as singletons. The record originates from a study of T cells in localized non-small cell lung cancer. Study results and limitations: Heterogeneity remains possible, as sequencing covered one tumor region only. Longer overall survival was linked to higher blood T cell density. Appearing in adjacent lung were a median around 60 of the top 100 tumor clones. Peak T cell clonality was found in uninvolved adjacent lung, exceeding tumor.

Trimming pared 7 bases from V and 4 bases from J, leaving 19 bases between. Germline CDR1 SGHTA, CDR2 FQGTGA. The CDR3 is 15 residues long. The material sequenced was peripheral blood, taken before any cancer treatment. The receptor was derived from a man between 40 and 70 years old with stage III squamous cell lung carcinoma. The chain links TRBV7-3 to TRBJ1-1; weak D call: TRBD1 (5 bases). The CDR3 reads CASKEMGTIGTEAFF. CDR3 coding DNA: TGTGCCAGCAAAGAGATGGGGACGATCGGCACTGAAGCTTTCTTT.